Below, one TCR beta chain is given with its context. These data belong to a study of blood T cell repertoires in COVID-19. Study summary: Samples of COVID-19 (acute and convalescent) were obtained from the United States, Italy and Spain. T cells, B-cell-depleted T cells, or PBMCs provided the cDNA or gDNA that served as material.

Authors' processing steps: Quantification of nucleated cells was approximated via reference gene primer amplification. Assay used: immunoSEQ multiplex PCR; TCRdb lists only in-frame clones, some missing. That table supplies the V and J calls and clone size; D and trimming were determined from the DNA. The table has 100,000 to 150,000 clones, about 74% seen once. The source material was peripheral blood. This sequence originates from a man in his sixties with acute or convalescent COVID-19.

CDR3 in DNA: TGCAGTTTGGCAGGGACCTACGAGCAGTACTTC. Amino acids: CSLAGTYEQYF. This chain links TRBV20-1 with TRBJ2-7; tentatively, D is TRBD1 (5 bases). The CDR3 totals 11 residues. Germline CDR1 and CDR2: DFQATT and SNEGSKA (reference sequence). Trimming cost V 8 bases and J 2 bases, with 10 bases left between them.